This T cell receptor beta chain was sequenced during a study of blood T cell repertoires in COVID-19. Whole-study context: COVID-19 samples from acute and convalescent phases originated in the United States, Italy and Spain. Nucleic acid was either cDNA or gDNA, and it came from T cells, B-cell-depleted T cells, or PBMCs.

Methods used by the authors: Scientists estimated how many nucleated cells there were by amplifying reference gene primers. The repertoire was sequenced with immunoSEQ multiplex PCR; TCRdb's copy has only in-frame clones and lacks some. V, J and clone size reflect that table, while D and trimming were determined from the DNA. The sample lists 60,000 to 75,000 clones, more than 75% occurring once. The V gene's germline CDR1 is LNHDA and CDR2 SQIVND (reference sequence). There are 15 residues in the CDR3. Trimming cost V 2 bases and J 4 bases; bases outside gene matches: 4. This TCR was sampled from a human donor in a cohort sampled during active COVID-19. The sample taken for sequencing was peripheral blood. This chain joins TRBV19 and TRBJ2-2, with TRBD2 matching 7 bases. The CDR3 region is CASSISGTITGELFF. Written as DNA, the CDR3 is TGTGCCAGTAGTATAAGCGGGACCATCACCGGGGAGCTGTTTTTT. The complete variable domain, with remaining parts taken from reference TRBV19 and TRBJ2-2, reads DGGITQSPKYLFRKEGQNVTLSCEQNLNHDAMYWYRQDPGQGLRLIYYSQIVNDFQKGDIAEGYSVSREKKESFPLTVTSAQKNPTAFYLCASSISGTITGELFFGEGSRLTVL.